This T cell receptor beta chain was found in a study of T cells in tumors after PD-1 blockade (dated by TCRdb to between 2019 and 2020). The study in broad terms: Patients with prior checkpoint blockade, systemic immunosuppressant use, or recent radiotherapy or other anti-cancer therapy within 4 weeks were excluded. To compare clonotypes in blood and tumor, bulk TCR sequencing was done on under 11 peripheral blood samples taken from roughly five patients. Pembrolizumab 200 mg every 3 weeks or cemiplimab 350 mg every 2 weeks was administered to patients. Paired single-cell RNA and TCR sequencing was done in the study on site-matched tumors from patients with BCC or SCC, both before and after anti-PD-1 therapy. Ongoing daily vismodegib 150 mg was also given to a subset of patients during anti-PD-1 treatment. On average, peripheral blood samples had 95,000 to 140,000 TCR templates (range 24,679-257,772) and 35,000 to 45,000 unique clonotypes. RECIST version 1.1 was used to evaluate clinical response.

CDR1 and CDR2 (SGDLS, YYNGEE) derive from the germline V gene. Between the V and J ends, shortened by 1 base and 2 bases respectively, the junction contains 14 bases. The CDR3 measures 16 amino acids from cysteine to phenylalanine. The DNA shown is the 48-base CDR3, in frame from base 1. The investigation overall reported the following: The source of novel T cell clones was not identified and could include lymphoid organs or rare unexpanded clones within the tumor or its periphery. About 42% of tumor TCR clonotypes were found in blood, and some novel exhausted tumor clones appeared in pre-treatment blood, suggesting peripheral recruitment.

The immunoSEQ platform was used to carry out deep TCRbeta sequencing. The paper's data handling went like this. For further analysis, only productive rearrangements were exported out of the immunoSEQ Analyzer. T cell phenotypes were assigned to bulk TCRbeta clonotypes by matching the clonotypes to single-cell RNA+TCR-seq clones with the same TCRbeta sequence. Clone enrichment in tumor was calculated as tumor frequency divided by PBMC frequency from bulk TCR sequencing. GLIPH was used to sort TCRs into specificity groups, which are clusters of distinct TCRs that likely recognize common antigens through shared CDR3 motifs. TCRdb retrieved this table from immuneACCESS and kept in-frame rearrangements only. Not all clones are present; in checked studies, unresolved V genes account for under half, and no reason is known for the remainder. V, J and clone size reflect that table, while D and trimming were determined from the DNA. The sample has about 20,000 clones on record, around 85% of them singletons. The ten biggest clones cover 20% to 30% of the sample.

Comments on this clone: Its antigen remains unidentified. Base quality data are lacking; no much larger clone is found one base away.

For bulk TCRbeta sequencing, genomic DNA was extracted from tumor biopsies or peripheral blood, and input amounts ranged from about 616 ng to 6,500 ng. Every patient was a poor candidate for surgical resection and had histologically proven advanced or metastatic basal or squamous cell carcinoma. The basal cell carcinoma cohort comprised fewer than 12 patients, of whom 8 or 9 had bulk tumor TCR sequencing. The chain was built from TRBV9 and TRBJ2-3; the D segment is perhaps TRBD1 or TRBD2, each sharing 5 matched bases. This specimen consisted of PBMCs, obtained after anti-PD-1 therapy. The clonotype was recovered from a human donor with advanced basal cell or squamous cell carcinoma (not recorded which). The base sequence is TGTGCCAGCAGCGTATCTTATGGGGGAGTCACAGATACGCAGTATTTT. Translated, this gives CASSVSYGGVTDTQYF.